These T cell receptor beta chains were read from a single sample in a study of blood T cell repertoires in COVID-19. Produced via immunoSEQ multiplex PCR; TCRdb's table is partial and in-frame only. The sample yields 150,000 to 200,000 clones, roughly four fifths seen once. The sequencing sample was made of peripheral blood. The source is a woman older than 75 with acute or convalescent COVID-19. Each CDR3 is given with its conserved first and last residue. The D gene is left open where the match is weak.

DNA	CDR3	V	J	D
TGCGCCAGCAGCCCCCCTTTAGCGGGAACCACAGATACGCAGTATTTT	CASSPPLAGTTDTQYF	TRBV4-1	TRBJ2-3	TRBD2
TGTGCCAGCAGCTTAACAGGGACAGACACAGATACGCAGTATTTT	CASSLTGTDTDTQYF	TRBV7-3	TRBJ2-3	TRBD1
TGTGCCAGCAGTTCCTACGGGTATGGTCAAGAGACCCAGTACTTC	CASSSYGYGQETQYF	TRBV6-2/TRBV6-3	TRBJ2-5	NA
TGTGCCAGCAGACCAGGGTCTGGAGGGGCCAACGTCCTGACTTTC	CASRPGSGGANVLTF	TRBV6-5	TRBJ2-6	NA
TGTGCCAGTAGTATCTACCGGACTAGCAATGAGCAGTTCTTC	CASSIYRTSNEQFF	TRBV19	TRBJ2-1	TRBD2
TGTGCCAGCGCTACCGGGACAGGGGTGTTAGGCTACACCTTC	CASATGTGVLGYTF	TRBV27	TRBJ1-2	TRBD1
TGCAGTGCTAGAGATATAGATACGCAGTATTTT	CSARDIDTQYF	TRBV20-1	TRBJ2-3	NA
TGTGCCAGCTCACCGGGGTCGCTGGGACTAGCGGGAATTGGATACAATGAGCAGTTCTTC	CASSPGSLGLAGIGYNEQFF	TRBV18	TRBJ2-1	TRBD2
TGTGCCAGCAGCTCGTTATGGGTGGGCAGGGGTAATTCACCCCTCCACTTT	CASSSLWVGRGNSPLHF	TRBV5-7	TRBJ1-6	NA
TGTGCCAGCAGCCAAGGGTTACTAGCGGGGTTCACCGGGGAGCTGTTTTTT	CASSQGLLAGFTGELFF	TRBV3-1/TRBV3-2	TRBJ2-2	TRBD2
TGTGCCAACAGCCTGACAGGGGGCTATGGCTACACCTTC	CANSLTGGYGYTF	TRBV12-3/TRBV12-4	TRBJ1-2	TRBD1
TGTGCCAGCAGCTCCGGACAGGAAAAACTGTTTTTT	CASSSGQEKLFF	TRBV7-2	TRBJ1-4	NA
TGTGCCAGCAGCAGATCGGTGACCAGGGAGCAGTTCTTC	CASSRSVTREQFF	TRBV25-1	TRBJ2-1	NA